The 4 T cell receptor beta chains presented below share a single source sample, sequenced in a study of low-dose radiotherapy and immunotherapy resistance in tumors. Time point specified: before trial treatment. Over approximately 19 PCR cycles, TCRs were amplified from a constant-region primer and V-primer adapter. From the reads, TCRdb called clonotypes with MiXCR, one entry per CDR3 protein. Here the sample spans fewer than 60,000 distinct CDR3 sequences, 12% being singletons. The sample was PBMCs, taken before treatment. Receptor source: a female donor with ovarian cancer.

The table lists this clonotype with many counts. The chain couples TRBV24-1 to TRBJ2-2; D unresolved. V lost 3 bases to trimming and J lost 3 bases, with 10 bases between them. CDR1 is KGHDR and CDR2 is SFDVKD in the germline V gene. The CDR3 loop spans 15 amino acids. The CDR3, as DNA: TGTGCCACCAGTGATATAGGGAAAGACACCGGGGAGCTGTTTTTT. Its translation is CATSDIGKDTGELFF.

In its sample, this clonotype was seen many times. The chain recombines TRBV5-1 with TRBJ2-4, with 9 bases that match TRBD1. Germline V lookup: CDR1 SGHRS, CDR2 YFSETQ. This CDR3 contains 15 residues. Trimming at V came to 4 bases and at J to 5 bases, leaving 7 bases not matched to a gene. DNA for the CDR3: TGCGCCAGCAGCCCGCCTGGGACAGGGCAAAACATTCAGTACTTC. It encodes CASSPPGTGQNIQYF.

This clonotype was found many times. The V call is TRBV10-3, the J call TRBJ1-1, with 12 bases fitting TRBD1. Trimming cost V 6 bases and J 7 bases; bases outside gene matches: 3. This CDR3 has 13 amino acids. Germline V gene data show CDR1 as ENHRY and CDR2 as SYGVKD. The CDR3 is CAIRGQGALEAFF. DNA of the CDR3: TGTGCCATCAGGGGACAGGGGGCCCTTGAAGCTTTCTTT.

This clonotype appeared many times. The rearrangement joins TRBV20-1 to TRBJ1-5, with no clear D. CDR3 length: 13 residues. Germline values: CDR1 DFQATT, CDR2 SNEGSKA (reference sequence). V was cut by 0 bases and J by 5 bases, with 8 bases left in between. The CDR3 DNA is TGCAGTGCTAGAGACAGATACGATCAGCCCCAGCATTTT. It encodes CSARDRYDQPQHF.